The clone carrying this T cell receptor beta chain was picked up a small number of times. What it binds is not known. It was cDNA, reverse transcribed from extracted RNA, that served as the sequencing template. Clones were read by immunoSEQ multiplex PCR, and TCRdb kept only the in-frame ones, dropping some. Of about 190,000 clones in the sample, 55% to 70% were seen once. This specimen belongs to a study of CD8+ T cells in alopecia areata. The sample's treatment: oral pan-JAK inhibitor, 5-10 mg twice daily. CDR1 is MGHRA, CDR2 YSYEKL, per germline. The CDR3 sequence is 14 residues long. V was pared by 0 bases and J by 6 bases, with 9 bases between. General observations from the study: Many of the expanded lesional clones endured in scalp and blood while on tofacitinib. There was only one nonresponder, so it was unclear how baseline CD8+ expansion relates to response.

The source was CD4+ T cells sorted from blood, collected at week 4, from a patient treated with tofacitinib. The gene calls are TRBV4-1 and TRBJ1-5; no definite D call. The origin of this receptor is a human donor with alopecia areata. The CDR3: CASSQDTGGQPQHF. As DNA, the CDR3 is TGCGCCAGCAGCCAAGATACGGGTGGTCAGCCCCAGCATTTT.